The source of this T cell receptor beta chain is a study of shared clonotypes between healthy human individuals. The table came from immunoSEQ multiplex PCR; TCRdb's copy has only in-frame clones and leaves some out. The repertoire holds roughly 1.4 million clones, roughly 98.5% seen once, with over 0.3% in the top ten. The V and J ends lost 4 bases and 0 bases, in that order; junction bases with no gene match: 8. The CDR3 has 16 amino acids. Germline CDR1 reads SGHRS; CDR2 reads YFSETQ. Study-level results: Owing to a small donor count, the genetic and exposure-history diversity represented was limited. Memory subsets had estimated richness that was generally smaller than that of naive subsets.

Naive CD45RA+ and memory CD45RA-negative subsets were split from CD4+ cells. For this clone: As yet, its antigen is unknown.

The chain couples TRBV5-1 to TRBJ2-3, with 7 nucleotides matching TRBD2. This clonotype was sampled from a man aged 25 to 40 in good health. The source material was naive CD4+ T cells sorted from blood. Noted subset: CD45RA+ positively selected. CDR3 sequence (DNA): TGCGCCAGCAGCGGGGCCATAGCGGGCAGCACAGATACGCAGTATTTT. It translates to CASSGAIAGSTDTQYF. Together with reference TRBV5-1 and TRBJ2-3, the CDR3 gives the full variable domain: KAGVTQTPRYLIKTRGQQVTLSCSPISGHRSVSWYQQTPGQGLQFLFEYFSETQRNKGNFPGRFSGRQFSNSRSEMNVSTLELGDSALYLCASSGAIAGSTDTQYFGPGTRLTVL.